The 23 T cell receptor beta chains below come from one sample, sequenced in a study of blood T cell repertoires in COVID-19. Sequencing used immunoSEQ multiplex PCR; TCRdb keeps in-frame clones, though not all of them. The data show some 150,000 clones, with 87% seen just once and 4% to 5% held by the top ten. The sequenced sample consisted of peripheral blood. The receptors originated from a woman aged 55-75 years with active or convalescent COVID-19.

The chain carries TRBV2 and TRBJ2-7, with 8 bases aligning to TRBD1. The trim removed 6 bases at V and 1 base at J, leaving 8 bases unmatched. The CDR3 is made up of 15 amino acids. Germline lookup yields CDR1 SNHLY and CDR2 FYNNEI. The DNA of the CDR3 is TGTGCCAGCAGAGATAGGACAGGGCCTTCCTACGAGCAGTACTTC. Its protein product is CASRDRTGPSYEQYF.

As concerns this clone: This specimen includes other DNA sequences encoding the same CDR3. The rearrangement uses TRBV7-2 and TRBJ2-3; D unclear. The CDR3 length is 14 residues. The germline V and J ends were trimmed by 1 base and 0 bases, with 5 bases remaining between them. CDR1 and CDR2 from the germline V gene are SGHTA and FQGNSA. CDR3 DNA sequence: TGTGCCAGCAGCTTAGGCCGGAGCACAGATACGCAGTATTTT. Translation gives CASSLGRSTDTQYF.

V usage is TRBV3-1 (or the pseudogene TRBV3-2) and J usage is TRBJ2-7; 7 bases fit TRBD1. This CDR3 region has 12 residues. The V segment lost 1 base and the J segment 12 bases; nucleotides outside the gene matches: 6. Germline values: CDR1 LGHDT, CDR2 YNNKEL (reference sequence). In nucleotides, the CDR3 is TGTGCCAGCAGCCAAGTTACAGGGGCTCTGTACTTC. As protein: CASSQVTGALYF.

V is TRBV6-5 and J is TRBJ1-5, with D tentatively TRBD1 (5 bases). The CDR3 length is 13 residues. V lost 7 bases and J 5 bases, leaving 12 bases between the germline ends. CDR1 is MNHEY and CDR2 is SVGAGI in the germline V gene. The CDR3 bases are TGTGCCAGCAAGGGATGGGGGGATCAGCCCCAGCATTTT. This translates into CASKGWGDQPQHF.

This clone was seen just once. V and J are TRBV2 and TRBJ2-5; 8 bases agree with TRBD1. The CDR3 contains 13 residues. The J segment lost 5 bases and the V segment lost 10 bases, leaving 9 bases of the junction unmatched. Germline V CDR1 and CDR2: SNHLY, FYNNEI. The CDR3 here is CATRTGREETQYF. The CDR3 DNA follows: TGTGCCACCAGGACAGGGAGAGAGGAGACCCAGTACTTC.

This chain connects TRBV29-1 to TRBJ1-1; 8 bases fit TRBD1. The CDR3 loop spans 14 amino acids. Germline CDR1 reads SQVTM; CDR2 reads ANQGSEA. The V and J ends lost 3 bases and 1 base, in that order; junction bases with no gene match: 4. The CDR3 reads CSVDRGLGNTEAFF. CDR3 bases: TGCAGCGTTGACAGGGGGCTGGGGAACACTGAAGCTTTCTTT.

The chain carries TRBV30 and TRBJ1-1; D gene uncertain. The germline V and J ends were trimmed by 4 bases and 1 base, with 10 bases remaining between them. The CDR3 is made up of 13 amino acids. CDR1 and CDR2 (germline): GTSNPN, SVGIG (reference sequence). The chain's CDR3 is CAWTAAGNTEAFF. As DNA, the CDR3 is TGTGCCTGGACAGCGGCGGGGAACACTGAAGCTTTCTTT.

The CDR3 reads CATGSPGGITDTQYF. CDR3 DNA: TGTGCCACGGGGTCCCCGGGGGGGATAACAGATACGCAGTATTTT. The chain employs TRBV19 and TRBJ2-3; TRBD2 matches 8 bases. V was pared by 10 bases and J by 3 bases, with 12 bases of the junction left unmatched. Germline V lookup: CDR1 LNHDA, CDR2 SQIVND (reference sequence). CDR3 length: 15 residues.

The chain couples TRBV6-2 or TRBV6-3 to TRBJ1-4, with 9 bases that match TRBD1. J was trimmed by 7 bases and V by 6 bases; bases with no gene match: 6. This CDR3 is built from 14 residues. Germline V gene lookup returns CDR1 MNHEY and CDR2 SVGEGT. CDR3 protein: CASSKQGAREKLFF. The CDR3 bases are TGTGCCAGCAGCAAACAGGGGGCGCGTGAAAAACTGTTTTTT.

The chain is built from TRBV6-2 or TRBV6-3 and TRBJ2-1; TRBD1 might be the D (5 bases). The CDR3 is 14 amino acids. V lost 2 bases, J lost 7 bases, and 12 bases lay in between. Germline loops: CDR1 MNHEY, CDR2 SVGEGT. CDR3 nucleotides: TGTGCCAGCAGTTACGGGGCAGGGTTGAATGAGCAGTTCTTC. Residues: CASSYGAGLNEQFF.

Details on this clone: This sample includes further DNA sequences coding for the same CDR3. The chain recombines TRBV16 with TRBJ1-5, with D tentatively TRBD1 (5 bases). V shed 0 bases and J shed 4 bases, with 7 bases lying between them. This CDR3 contains 14 residues. Germline CDR1 KGHSY, CDR2 FQNENV. The DNA of the CDR3 is TGTGCCAGCAGCCAATCGGGGGGAAATCAGCCCCAGCATTTT. Its translation is CASSQSGGNQPQHF.

The V and J genes are TRBV7-3 and TRBJ1-5; TRBD1 agrees at 9 bases. Germline trimming cut 5 bases from V and 6 bases from J; bases unmatched to any gene: 14. The CDR3 length is 17 residues. Germline-derived CDR1 and CDR2 are SGHTA and FQGTGA. In nucleotides, the CDR3 is TGTGCCAGCAGCCCCCTGGTCGGGACAGGGCCCCCTCAGCCCCAGCATTTT. This translates into CASSPLVGTGPPQPQHF.

V usage is TRBV6-5 and J usage is TRBJ2-7, with D possibly TRBD2 on 6 matching bases. Germline assignment: CDR1 MNHEY and CDR2 SVGAGI. The V and J ends lost 2 bases and 6 bases respectively, with 17 bases between them. The CDR3 covers 15 residues. CDR3 in DNA: TGTGCCAGCAGTTACGGGACTGCAGCTCGGGGCGAGCAGTACTTC. This sequence encodes CASSYGTAARGEQYF.

This clone has a single count. The chain combines TRBV6-2 or TRBV6-3 with TRBJ2-2; a weak D match, TRBD1 (6 bases). V was clipped by 3 bases and J by 7 bases, with 12 bases between them. This CDR3 region has 14 residues. Germline V gene lookup returns CDR1 MNHEY and CDR2 SVGEGT. CDR3 sequence reads: CASSYQGPVGELFF. As DNA, the CDR3 is TGTGCCAGCAGTTATCAGGGGCCGGTCGGGGAGCTGTTTTTT.

This clone occurred a few times. CDR3 in amino acids: CASSPPASGAQYF. The CDR3 DNA is TGTGCCAGCTCACCACCGGCTAGCGGGGCCCAGTACTTC. This sequence joins TRBV18 and TRBJ2-5, with TRBD2 matching 9 bases. Per germline, CDR1 KGHSH and CDR2 LQKENI. V was clipped by 0 bases and J by 9 bases; unmatched bases: 2. This CDR3 contains 13 residues.

This chain connects TRBV4-3 to TRBJ2-7; D remains ambiguous. The V end was cut by 0 bases, the J end by 2 bases, with 8 bases between. The germline CDR1 and CDR2 sequences are LGHNA and YSLEER. This CDR3 has 14 residues. The CDR3 DNA follows: TGCGCCAGCAGCCAAGAGCCCGGAGCCTACGAGCAGTACTTC. Amino acids: CASSQEPGAYEQYF.

The chain joins TRBV14 to TRBJ1-1; 9 nucleotides agree with TRBD1. With 4 bases clipped from V and 5 bases from J, the junction kept 5 bases outside the gene matches. This CDR3 has 14 amino acids. In germline, CDR1 is SGHDN, CDR2 FVKESK. The CDR3 DNA follows: TGTGCCAGCAGCCTAATACAGGGGGCGACTGAAGCTTTCTTT. Amino acid sequence: CASSLIQGATEAFF.

The chain combines TRBV29-1 with TRBJ2-2; 12 bases match TRBD2. The germline V gene encodes CDR1 SQVTM and CDR2 ANQGSEA. CDR3 length equals 15 residues. The ends lost 4 bases at V and 6 bases at J; junction bases unmatched: 6. The CDR3 reads CSVGWTSGAPGELFF. DNA of the CDR3: TGCAGCGTTGGGTGGACTAGCGGGGCTCCCGGGGAGCTGTTTTTT.

This sequence joins TRBV19 and TRBJ2-7, with D possibly TRBD2 on 6 matching bases. V was clipped by 5 bases and J by 4 bases, with 18 bases between them. The CDR3 totals 15 residues. Germline values: CDR1 LNHDA, CDR2 SQIVND (reference sequence). The chain's CDR3 is CASSAPGLGNYEQYF. CDR3 DNA sequence: TGTGCCAGTAGTGCCCCGGGACTGGGCAATTACGAGCAGTACTTC.

The rearrangement links TRBV6-5 to TRBJ1-4; D perhaps matches TRBD1 (5 bases). This CDR3 spans 13 amino acids. Trimming stripped 3 bases from V and 8 bases from J, with 10 bases between. CDR1 is MNHEY, CDR2 SVGAGI, per germline. CDR3 sequence: CASSYSGREKLFF. The CDR3 DNA reads TGTGCCAGCAGTTATTCAGGGCGCGAAAAACTGTTTTTT.

This clone was detected only a few times. This chain uses TRBV20-1 with TRBJ2-7; 8 nucleotides match TRBD1. CDR3 length: 16 residues. V was pared by 3 bases and J by 2 bases, with 12 bases of the junction left unmatched. Germline CDR1 and CDR2: DFQATT and SNEGSKA (reference sequence). CDR3 in DNA: TGCAGTGCTAGTCCCAACCAGGGGGCACGAACCTACGAGCAGTACTTC. Translated: CSASPNQGARTYEQYF.

This clone was seen a few times. The chain has TRBV7-2 and TRBJ2-5; TRBD2 agrees at 8 bases. V shed 2 bases, J shed 3 bases, and the junction held 2 bases outside the gene matches. Germline V lookup: CDR1 SGHTA, CDR2 FQGNSA. The CDR3 is made up of 14 amino acids. As DNA, the CDR3 is TGTGCCAGCAGCTTACGGGGGGGGAAAGAGACCCAGTACTTC. It is translated as CASSLRGGKETQYF.

In the case of this clone: In the same sample, other DNA sequences code for this CDR3. The chain is built from TRBV19 and TRBJ1-1; 7 nucleotides match TRBD1. In germline, CDR1 is LNHDA, CDR2 SQIVND (reference sequence). After removal of 6 bases from V and 0 bases from J, the junction contained 4 bases not matched to a gene. The CDR3 consists of 14 residues. The CDR3 sequence is CASRPQGLNTEAFF. The CDR3 DNA follows: TGTGCCAGTAGGCCACAGGGGCTGAACACTGAAGCTTTCTTT.